One and the same sample provided the 26 T cell receptor beta chains below, sequenced in a study of CD8+ T cells in alopecia areata. Extraction and reverse transcription of RNA yielded cDNA as the sequencing template. The data were produced by immunoSEQ multiplex PCR, yet TCRdb's version contains in-frame clones alone and is incomplete. The table lists approximately 99,000 clones, 50% to 70% of them singletons. Sequencing was performed on NKG2D-low CD8+ T cells sorted from blood. These receptor sequences come from a human donor with alopecia areata.

The gene calls are TRBV6-4 and TRBJ2-3, with unresolved D. Per the germline V gene, CDR1 is MRHNA and CDR2 is SNTAGT. V was trimmed by 0 bases and J by 1 base, leaving 5 bases between them. The length of the CDR3 is 14 residues. The CDR3 protein is CASSDSPGTDTQYF. The CDR3 DNA reads TGTGCCAGCAGTGACTCCCCCGGCACAGATACGCAGTATTTT.

V and J are TRBV7-3 and TRBJ2-2, with a possible D match to TRBD2 (6 bases). This CDR3 comprises 15 residues. Germline CDR1 SGHTA, CDR2 FQGTGA. Trimming left V 5 bases short and J 7 bases short, with 17 bases between. Here the CDR3 DNA reads TGTGCCAGCAGCGAGAGCGGGCCTATCGGCGGGGAGCTGTTTTTT. The encoded protein is CASSESGPIGGELFF.

The chain is built from TRBV6-1 and TRBJ2-1; unclear D gene. The CDR3 length is 10 residues. Trimming stripped 10 bases from V and 8 bases from J, with 9 bases between. The germline V gene has CDR1 MNHNS and CDR2 SASEGT. CDR3 protein: CANLRDEQFF. For the CDR3, the DNA is TGTGCCAACCTTAGGGATGAGCAGTTCTTC.

The rearrangement links TRBV19 to TRBJ2-1, with 8 bases identical to TRBD2. The CDR3 length is 13 residues. Germline-derived CDR1 and CDR2 are LNHDA and SQIVND (reference sequence). Trimming took 5 bases from V and 5 from J; bases not matched to a gene: 2. The CDR3, as DNA: TGTGCCAGTAGTCGTAGCGGGAACAATGAGCAGTTCTTC. Translation: CASSRSGNNEQFF.

In its sample, this clone was seen once. This sequence joins TRBV6-1 and TRBJ2-7; no reliable D call. Per germline, CDR1 MNHNS and CDR2 SASEGT. CDR3 length: 11 amino acids. V shed 5 bases and J shed 6 bases, with 8 bases lying between them. The chain's CDR3 is CASSYQVEQYF. CDR3 nucleotides: TGTGCCAGCAGTTACCAGGTCGAGCAGTACTTC.

V usage is TRBV10-3 and J usage is TRBJ1-1; possibly TRBD1 for D (5 bases). The V gene lost 10 bases and the J gene lost 1 base, with 13 bases spanning the gap. Germline assignment: CDR1 ENHRY and CDR2 SYGVKD. The CDR3 is 13 residues long. Here the CDR3 DNA reads TGTGCCAGCAGCCCAAGGGGGAACACTGAAGCTTTCTTT. This gives the protein CASSPRGNTEAFF.

In DNA form, the CDR3 reads TGTGCCAGCGTTTCGAATTCCTACGAGCAGTACTTC. Its protein product is CASVSNSYEQYF. The rearrangement links TRBV6-1 to TRBJ2-7; D is uncertain. Germline loops: CDR1 MNHNS, CDR2 SASEGT. The ends were cut back, 8 bases at V and 1 base at J, with 9 bases in the middle. The CDR3 consists of 12 residues.

The rearrangement joins TRBV28 to TRBJ2-7; 10 positions match TRBD2. Germline CDR1 reads MDHEN; CDR2 reads SYDVKM. Losses at the gene ends were 2 bases for V and 2 bases for J; bases not matched to a gene: 6. The CDR3 sequence is 16 residues long. The CDR3 bases are TGTGCCAGCAGTTTACCTAGCGGGAGCTCCACCTACGAGCAGTACTTC. Amino acids: CASSLPSGSSTYEQYF.

This chain connects TRBV4-1 to TRBJ2-3; D is perhaps TRBD1 (5 bases). Germline CDR1 MGHRA, CDR2 YSYEKL. V was trimmed by 0 bases and J by 4 bases, leaving 11 bases between them. CDR3 size: 15 residues. CDR3 region: CASSQERRVSDTQYF. The CDR3 nucleotides read TGCGCCAGCAGCCAAGAACGCAGGGTCTCAGATACGCAGTATTTT.

This chain links TRBV29-1 with TRBJ2-2; the match to TRBD1 covers 7 bases. The J segment lost 4 bases and the V segment lost 4 bases, leaving 12 bases of the junction unmatched. Germline lookup yields CDR1 SQVTM and CDR2 ANQGSEA. The CDR3 extends over 16 amino acids. The CDR3 nucleotides are TGCAGCGTTGTTCTTGCGAGACAGGGTGTCACCGGGGAGCTGTTTTTT. It specifies CSVVLARQGVTGELFF.

The chain combines TRBV4-1 with TRBJ2-3; no definite D call. V shed 4 bases and J shed 0 bases, with 17 bases lying between them. The CDR3 has 17 residues. Germline assignment: CDR1 MGHRA and CDR2 YSYEKL. CDR3 protein: CASSPTLNAASTDTQYF. Here the CDR3 DNA reads TGCGCCAGCAGCCCAACCTTAAACGCAGCGAGCACAGATACGCAGTATTTT.

The genes are TRBV10-3 and TRBJ1-2; the D gene is possibly TRBD1 (6 bases). V was shortened by 3 bases and J by 8 bases, with 7 bases between the two germline ends. The CDR3 loop spans 11 amino acids. CDR1 and CDR2 (germline): ENHRY, SYGVKD. CDR3 sequence: CAISEGGGYTF. CDR3 coding DNA: TGTGCCATCAGTGAAGGGGGAGGCTACACCTTC.

The chain couples TRBV10-3 to TRBJ2-5; D unresolved. V was trimmed by 3 bases and J by 4 bases, leaving 21 bases between them. The CDR3 totals 17 residues. Per germline, CDR1 ENHRY and CDR2 SYGVKD. Here the CDR3 DNA reads TGTGCCATCAGTGACTCCCTGGCACGAGCGATGGCAGAGACCCAGTACTTC. It yields the protein CAISDSLARAMAETQYF.

CDR3 DNA: TGTGCCAGCAGTCGGGGGCGAGGAGAGACCCAGTACTTC. This codes for CASSRGRGETQYF. The chain recombines TRBV13 with TRBJ2-5; D is perhaps TRBD1 or TRBD2 (6 bases each). Germline values: CDR1 PRHDT, CDR2 FYEKMQ (reference sequence). The CDR3 length is 13 residues. V shed 6 bases and J shed 4 bases, with 12 bases lying between them.

The CDR3 region has the DNA TGCGCCAGCAGCTGGGCCGGGGAGAAAGAGACCCAGTACTTC. Translation gives CASSWAGEKETQYF. This rearrangement joins TRBV5-1 to TRBJ2-5; D possibly corresponds to TRBD2 (5 bases). V was trimmed by 3 bases and J by 3 bases, leaving 12 bases between them. CDR1 is SGHRS, CDR2 YFSETQ, per germline. The CDR3 length is 14 residues.

This clone showed up just a few times. V gene TRBV5-6 combines with J gene TRBJ1-1; D perhaps matches TRBD1 (5 bases). This CDR3 is built from 13 residues. V was cut by 4 bases and J by 4 bases, with 11 bases left in between. The germline V gene has CDR1 SGHDT and CDR2 YYEEEE. The CDR3 region has the DNA TGTGCCAGCAGCCCCGGGGGGAGCACTGAAGCTTTCTTT. Its translation: CASSPGGSTEAFF.

The CDR3 nucleotides read TGTGCCAGCAGCGTTACCCGCGAGCAGTACTTC. It encodes CASSVTREQYF. This chain joins TRBV5-5 and TRBJ2-7, with D unresolved. The germline gives CDR1 SGHKS, CDR2 YYEKEE (reference sequence). Trimming left V 4 bases short and J 6 bases short, with 8 bases between. The CDR3 covers 11 residues.

The V gene is TRBV7-9, the J gene TRBJ1-1, with 7 bases lining up with TRBD1. The CDR3 runs to 14 residues. Losses at the gene ends were 2 bases for V and 4 bases for J; bases not matched to a gene: 4. The germline CDR1 and CDR2 sequences are SEHNR and FQNEAQ (reference sequence). This CDR3 reads CASSLQGDLTEAFF. The CDR3 region has the DNA TGTGCCAGCAGCTTACAGGGGGATCTCACTGAAGCTTTCTTT.

V and J are TRBV5-1 and TRBJ2-2; weak D call: TRBD2 (5 bases). Germline V CDR1 and CDR2: SGHRS, YFSETQ. V was cut by 4 bases and J by 0 bases, with 10 bases left in between. CDR3 length equals 15 residues. The DNA for the CDR3 is TGCGCCAGCAGCACCCGGACTTCGAACACCGGGGAGCTGTTTTTT. Translating it yields CASSTRTSNTGELFF.

CDR3 residues: CASSPMSGVGTDTQYF. The CDR3 nucleotides read TGCGCCAGCAGCCCTATGTCGGGAGTGGGCACAGATACGCAGTATTTT. The V and J genes are TRBV5-1 and TRBJ2-3; the D gene is possibly TRBD2 (6 bases). Germline CDR1 is SGHRS and CDR2 is YFSETQ. V lost 4 bases and J lost 1, with 16 bases in between. The CDR3 extends over 16 amino acids.

The J gene is TRBJ2-7, the V gene TRBV13; 9 bases are shared with TRBD1. Germline CDR1 reads PRHDT; CDR2 reads FYEKMQ (reference sequence). Trimming cost V 5 bases and J 4 bases; bases outside gene matches: 6. The CDR3 spans 14 residues. The CDR3 sequence is CASSPDRGIYEQYF. Written as DNA, the CDR3 is TGTGCCAGCAGCCCCGACAGGGGGATTTACGAGCAGTACTTC.

V and J are TRBV15 and TRBJ2-1; D is possibly TRBD1 (6 bases). Germline V gene sequence: CDR1 LNHNV, CDR2 YYDKDF (reference sequence). The CDR3 spans 13 residues. Trimming left V 4 bases short and J 7 bases short, with 11 bases between. Here the CDR3 reads CATSTQGRNEQFF. Here the CDR3 DNA reads TGTGCCACCAGCACCCAGGGGCGGAATGAGCAGTTCTTC.

The CDR3 spells CASSFGGTYYEQYF. CDR3 DNA: TGTGCCAGCAGTTTTGGGGGGACATACTACGAGCAGTACTTC. The genes are TRBV27 and TRBJ2-7; D could derive from TRBD1 or TRBD2 (6 bases each). The ends were cut back, 3 bases at V and 3 bases at J, with 12 bases in the middle. This CDR3 is 14 amino acids long. Germline-derived CDR1 and CDR2 are MNHEY and SMNVEV (reference sequence).

This clone appeared a single time. CDR3 region: CSAWILYEQYF. CDR3 nucleotide sequence: TGCAGTGCCTGGATCCTCTACGAGCAGTACTTC. The chain couples TRBV20-1 to TRBJ2-7, with unresolved D. Per the germline V gene, CDR1 is DFQATT and CDR2 is SNEGSKA (reference sequence). CDR3 size: 11 residues. V gave up 6 bases and J gave up 3 bases, with 9 bases separating them.

DNA of the CDR3: TGTGCCAGCAGTCCCCGACAGGGCGGCGTACGCAATCAGCCCCAGCATTTT. Its translation: CASSPRQGGVRNQPQHF. V is TRBV27 and J is TRBJ1-5, with 7 bases identical to TRBD1. CDR3 length: 17 amino acids. Germline CDR1 and CDR2: MNHEY and SMNVEV (reference sequence). Trimming at V came to 5 bases and at J to 2 bases, leaving 12 bases not matched to a gene.

The chain combines TRBV2 with TRBJ2-5; D is uncertain. Trimming shortened V by 4 bases and J by 5 bases, and 14 bases separated the two germline ends. The CDR3 loop spans 14 amino acids. Germline V CDR1 and CDR2: SNHLY, FYNNEI. The CDR3 DNA is TGTGCCAGCAGTGGTAGGACGCCGTCGGAGACCCAGTACTTC. It encodes CASSGRTPSETQYF. Supplemented by reference TRBV2 and TRBJ2-5, the full variable domain reads EPEVTQTPSHQVTQMGQEVILRCVPISNHLYFYWYRQILGQKVEFLVSFYNNEISEKSEIFDDQFSVERPDGSNFTLKIRSTKLEDSAMYFCASSGRTPSETQYFGPGTRLLVL.